This T cell receptor (beta chain) was observed in a study of T cells in narcolepsy. This CDR3 is 12 amino acids long. CDR1 is MDHEN, CDR2 SYDVKM, per germline. V lost 10 bases and J lost 6, with 15 bases in between. Points from the study as a whole: HCRT-specific and TRIB2-specific autoreactive clonotypes appeared among same-patient CSF and blood CD4+ clonotypes.

Comment on this clone: Its antigen is currently unknown.

TCRdb's copy holds only in-frame clones and misses some; the assay was immunoSEQ multiplex PCR. Seen here are 20,000 to 30,000 clones, roughly four fifths observed once, and the top ten hold 0.71%. The sequenced material came from CD45RA- memory CD4+ T cells from PBMCs. The TCR was taken from a human donor with narcolepsy. This chain links TRBV28 with TRBJ1-2; the D gene is possibly TRBD1 (5 bases). CDR3 in DNA: TGTGCCATCAGGGAGGGTCTGGATGGCTACACCTTC. Translating it yields CAIREGLDGYTF.